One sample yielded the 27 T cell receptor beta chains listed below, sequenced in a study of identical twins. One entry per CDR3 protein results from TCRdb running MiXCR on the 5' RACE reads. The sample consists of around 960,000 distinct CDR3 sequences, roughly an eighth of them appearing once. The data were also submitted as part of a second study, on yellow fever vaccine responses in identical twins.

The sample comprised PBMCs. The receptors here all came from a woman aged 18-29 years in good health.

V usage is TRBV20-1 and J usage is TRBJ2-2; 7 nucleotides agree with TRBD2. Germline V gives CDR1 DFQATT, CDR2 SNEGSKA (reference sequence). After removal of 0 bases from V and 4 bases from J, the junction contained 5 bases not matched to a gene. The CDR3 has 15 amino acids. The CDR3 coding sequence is TGCAGTGCTAGAGATCCCCAGCGGGGCACCGGGGAGCTGTTTTTT. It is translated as CSARDPQRGTGELFF.

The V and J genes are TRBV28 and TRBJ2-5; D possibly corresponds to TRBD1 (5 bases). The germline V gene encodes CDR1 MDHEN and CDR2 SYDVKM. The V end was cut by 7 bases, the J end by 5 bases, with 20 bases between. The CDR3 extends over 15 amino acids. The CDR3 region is CASTFESGYDETQYF. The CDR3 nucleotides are TGTGCCAGCACCTTCGAATCAGGGTATGATGAGACCCAGTACTTC.

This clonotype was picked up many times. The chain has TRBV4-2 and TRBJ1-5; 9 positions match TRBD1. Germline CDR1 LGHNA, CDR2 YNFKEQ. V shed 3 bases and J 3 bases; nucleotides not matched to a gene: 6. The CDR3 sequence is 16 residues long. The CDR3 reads CASSHSDRGDNQPQHF. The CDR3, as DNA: TGTGCCAGCAGCCATTCGGACAGGGGAGACAATCAGCCCCAGCATTTT.

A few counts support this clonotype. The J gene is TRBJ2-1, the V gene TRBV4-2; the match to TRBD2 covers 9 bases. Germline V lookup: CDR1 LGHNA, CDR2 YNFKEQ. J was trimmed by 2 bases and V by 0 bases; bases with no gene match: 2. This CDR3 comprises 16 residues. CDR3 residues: CASSQEASGAYNEQFF. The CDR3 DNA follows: TGTGCCAGCAGCCAAGAGGCTAGCGGGGCCTACAATGAGCAGTTCTTC.

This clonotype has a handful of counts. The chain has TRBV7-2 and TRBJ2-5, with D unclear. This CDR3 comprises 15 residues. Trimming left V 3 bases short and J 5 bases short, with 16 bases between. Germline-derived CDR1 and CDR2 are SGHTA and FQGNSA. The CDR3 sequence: CASSLGMSVVETQYF. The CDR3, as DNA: TGTGCCAGCAGCTTGGGGATGTCAGTTGTTGAGACCCAGTACTTC.

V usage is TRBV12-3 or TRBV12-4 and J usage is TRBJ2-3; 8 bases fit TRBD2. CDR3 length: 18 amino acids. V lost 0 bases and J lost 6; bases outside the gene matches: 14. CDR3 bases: TGTGCCAGCAGTTTAGCGCGCCCCCGGGCGGGAGGCCGTGATACGCAGTATTTT. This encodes CASSLARPRAGGRDTQYF.

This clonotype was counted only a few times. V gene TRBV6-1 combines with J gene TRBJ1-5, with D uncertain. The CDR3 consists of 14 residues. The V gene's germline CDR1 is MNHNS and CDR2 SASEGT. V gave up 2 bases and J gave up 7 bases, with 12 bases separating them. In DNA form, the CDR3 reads TGTGCCAGCAGTGAAACTTTCCCTAGGCAGCCCCAGCATTTT. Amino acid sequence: CASSETFPRQPQHF.

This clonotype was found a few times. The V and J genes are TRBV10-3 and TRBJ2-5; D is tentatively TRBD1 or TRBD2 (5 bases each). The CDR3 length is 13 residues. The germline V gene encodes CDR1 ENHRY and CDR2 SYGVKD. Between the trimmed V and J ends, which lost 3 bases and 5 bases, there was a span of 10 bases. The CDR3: CAISEGERETQYF. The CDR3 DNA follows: TGTGCCATCAGTGAAGGGGAGAGGGAGACCCAGTACTTC.

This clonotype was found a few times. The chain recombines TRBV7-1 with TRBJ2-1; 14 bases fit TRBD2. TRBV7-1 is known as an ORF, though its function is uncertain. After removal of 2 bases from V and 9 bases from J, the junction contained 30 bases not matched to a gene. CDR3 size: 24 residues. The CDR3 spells CASSSPPTGQGTSGRSNGLLEQFF. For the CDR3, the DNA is TGTGCCAGCAGCTCACCCCCAACGGGACAGGGGACTAGCGGGAGATCTAACGGTCTCCTTGAGCAGTTCTTC.

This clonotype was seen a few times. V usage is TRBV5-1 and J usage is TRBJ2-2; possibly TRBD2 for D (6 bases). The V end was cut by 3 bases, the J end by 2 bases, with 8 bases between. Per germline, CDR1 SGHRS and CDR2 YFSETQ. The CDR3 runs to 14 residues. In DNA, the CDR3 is TGCGCCAGCAGCTGGAGGGAAAACACCGGGGAGCTGTTTTTT. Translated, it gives CASSWRENTGELFF. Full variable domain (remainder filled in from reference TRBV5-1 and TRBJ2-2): KAGVTQTPRYLIKTRGQQVTLSCSPISGHRSVSWYQQTPGQGLQFLFEYFSETQRNKGNFPGRFSGRQFSNSRSEMNVSTLELGDSALYLCASSWRENTGELFFGEGSRLTVL.

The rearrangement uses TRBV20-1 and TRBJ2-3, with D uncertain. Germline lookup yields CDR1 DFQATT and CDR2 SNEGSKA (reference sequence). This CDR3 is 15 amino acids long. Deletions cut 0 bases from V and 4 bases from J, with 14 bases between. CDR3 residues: CSARDVGRMADTQYF. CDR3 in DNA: TGCAGTGCTAGAGACGTCGGGCGGATGGCAGATACGCAGTATTTT.

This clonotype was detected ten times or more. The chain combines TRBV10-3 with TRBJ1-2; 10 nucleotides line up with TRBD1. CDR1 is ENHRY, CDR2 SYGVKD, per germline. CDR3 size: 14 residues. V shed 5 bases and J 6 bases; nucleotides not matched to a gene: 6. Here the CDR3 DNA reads TGTGCCATCAGTAAATCCGGGACAGGGGATGGCTACACCTTC. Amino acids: CAISKSGTGDGYTF.

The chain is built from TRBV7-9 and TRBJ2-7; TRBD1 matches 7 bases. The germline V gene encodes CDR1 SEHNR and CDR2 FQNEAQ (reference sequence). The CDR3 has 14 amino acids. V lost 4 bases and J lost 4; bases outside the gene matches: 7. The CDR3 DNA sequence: TGTGCCAGCAGCTCGCCGGGACAGCCTTACGAGCAGTACTTC. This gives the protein CASSSPGQPYEQYF.

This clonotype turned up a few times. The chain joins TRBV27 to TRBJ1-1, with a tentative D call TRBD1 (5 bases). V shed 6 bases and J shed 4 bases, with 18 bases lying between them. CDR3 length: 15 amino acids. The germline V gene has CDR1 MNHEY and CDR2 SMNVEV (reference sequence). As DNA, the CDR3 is TGTGCCAGCAGCCGTGAATGGGGGGTTGTCACTGAAGCTTTCTTT. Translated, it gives CASSREWGVVTEAFF.

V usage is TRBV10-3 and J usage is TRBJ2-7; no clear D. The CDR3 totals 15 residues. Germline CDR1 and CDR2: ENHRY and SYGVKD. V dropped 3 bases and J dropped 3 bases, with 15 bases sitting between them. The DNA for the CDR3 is TGTGCCATCAGTGATAGGCCCGTTGGCAGCTACGAGCAGTACGTC. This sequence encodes CAISDRPVGSYEQYV.

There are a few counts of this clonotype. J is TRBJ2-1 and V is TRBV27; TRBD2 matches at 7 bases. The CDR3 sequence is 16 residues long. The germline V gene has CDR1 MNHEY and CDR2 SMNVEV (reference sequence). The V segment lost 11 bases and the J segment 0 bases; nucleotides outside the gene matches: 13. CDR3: CAASRLAGISYNEQFF. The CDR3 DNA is TGTGCCGCGAGCCGACTAGCCGGTATCTCCTACAATGAGCAGTTCTTC.

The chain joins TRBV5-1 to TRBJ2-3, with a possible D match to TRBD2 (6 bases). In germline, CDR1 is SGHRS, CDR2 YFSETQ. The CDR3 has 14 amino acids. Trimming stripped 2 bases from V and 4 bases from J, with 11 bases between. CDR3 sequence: CASSFAGIADTQYF. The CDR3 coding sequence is TGCGCCAGCAGCTTCGCGGGAATCGCAGATACGCAGTATTTT.

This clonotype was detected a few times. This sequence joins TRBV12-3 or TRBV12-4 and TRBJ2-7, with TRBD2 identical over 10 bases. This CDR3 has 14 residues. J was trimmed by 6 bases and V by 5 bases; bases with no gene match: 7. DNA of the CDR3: TGTGCCAGCAGTCCCCTAGCGGGAGCGGGCGAGCAGTACTTC. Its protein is CASSPLAGAGEQYF.

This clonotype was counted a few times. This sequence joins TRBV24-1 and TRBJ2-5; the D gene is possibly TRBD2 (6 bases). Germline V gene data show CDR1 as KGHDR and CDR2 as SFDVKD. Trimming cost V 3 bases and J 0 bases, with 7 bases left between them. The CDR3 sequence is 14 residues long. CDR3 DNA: TGTGCCACCAGTGATCGGGACTACCAAGAGACCCAGTACTTC. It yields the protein CATSDRDYQETQYF.

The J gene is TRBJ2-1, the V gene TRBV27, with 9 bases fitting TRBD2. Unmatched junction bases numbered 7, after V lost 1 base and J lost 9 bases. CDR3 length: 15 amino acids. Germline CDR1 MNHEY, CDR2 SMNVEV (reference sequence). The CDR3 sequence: CASSLFAGGPGEQFF. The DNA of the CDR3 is TGTGCCAGCAGTTTATTTGCGGGGGGGCCGGGTGAGCAGTTCTTC.

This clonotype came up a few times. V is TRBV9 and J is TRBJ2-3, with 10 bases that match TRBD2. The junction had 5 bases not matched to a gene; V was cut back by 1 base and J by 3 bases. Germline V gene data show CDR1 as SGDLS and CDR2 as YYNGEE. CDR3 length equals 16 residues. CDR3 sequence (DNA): TGTGCCAGCAGCGTATCTAGCGGGAGTGGGACAGATACGCAGTATTTT. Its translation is CASSVSSGSGTDTQYF.

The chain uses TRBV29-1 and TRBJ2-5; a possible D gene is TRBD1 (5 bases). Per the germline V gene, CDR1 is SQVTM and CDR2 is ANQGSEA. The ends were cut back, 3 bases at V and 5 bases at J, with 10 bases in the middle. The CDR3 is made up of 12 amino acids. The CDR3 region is CSVDRVGETQYF. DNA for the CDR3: TGCAGCGTTGACAGGGTGGGGGAGACCCAGTACTTC.

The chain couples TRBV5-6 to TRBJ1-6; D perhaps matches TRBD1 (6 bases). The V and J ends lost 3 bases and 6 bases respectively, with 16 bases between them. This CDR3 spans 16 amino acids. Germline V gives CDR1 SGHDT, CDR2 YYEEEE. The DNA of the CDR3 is TGTGCCAGCAGCTACAGAAGCGGGGGCAGTAATTCACCCCTCCACTTT. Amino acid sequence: CASSYRSGGSNSPLHF.

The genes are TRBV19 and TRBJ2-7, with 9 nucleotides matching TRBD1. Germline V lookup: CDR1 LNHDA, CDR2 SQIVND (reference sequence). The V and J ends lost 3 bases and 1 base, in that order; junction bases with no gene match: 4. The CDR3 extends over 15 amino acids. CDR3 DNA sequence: TGTGCCAGTAGTATGAGGACAGGGGATTCCTACGAGCAGTACTTC. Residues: CASSMRTGDSYEQYF.

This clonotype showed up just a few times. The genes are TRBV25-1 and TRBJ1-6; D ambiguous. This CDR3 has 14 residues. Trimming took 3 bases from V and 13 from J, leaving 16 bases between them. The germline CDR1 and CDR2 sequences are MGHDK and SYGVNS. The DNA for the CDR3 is TGTGCCAGCAGTGAGGAGGGCAGTCTAACGCCCCTCCACTTT. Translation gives CASSEEGSLTPLHF.

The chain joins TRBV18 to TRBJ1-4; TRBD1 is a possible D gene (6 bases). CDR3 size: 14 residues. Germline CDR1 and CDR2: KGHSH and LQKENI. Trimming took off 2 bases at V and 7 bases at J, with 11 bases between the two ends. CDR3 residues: CASSPLQGFEKLFF. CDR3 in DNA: TGTGCCAGCTCACCATTACAGGGATTTGAAAAACTGTTTTTT.

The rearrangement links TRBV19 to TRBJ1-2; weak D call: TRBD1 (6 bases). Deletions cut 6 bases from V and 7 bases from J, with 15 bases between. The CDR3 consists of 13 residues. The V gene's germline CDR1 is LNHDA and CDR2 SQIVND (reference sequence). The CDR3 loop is CASSIQGDSGYTF. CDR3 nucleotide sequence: TGTGCCAGTAGCATACAGGGTGATTCTGGCTACACCTTC.